The present T cell receptor (beta chain) was sequenced within a study of CD8 T cells in ankylosing spondylitis. General study points: Enrichment of disease-linked clones was reportedly significant in matched ankylosing spondylitis synovial fluid.

The sample holds many counts of this clonotype. What it recognizes is unknown. Germline-derived CDR1 and CDR2 are SGDLS and YYNGEE. The CDR3 contains 17 residues. V was cut by 0 bases and J by 5 bases, with 17 bases left in between. TCRdb re-called the 5' RACE reads with MiXCR, one entry per CDR3 protein. The sample lists 35,000 or so distinct CDR3 sequences; approximately 6% were seen once. The genes are TRBV9 and TRBJ1-4; D is perhaps TRBD1 (6 bases). The sequenced material came from blood, either unsorted or a sorted T cell fraction (not recorded which). The sequence derives from a male donor with ankylosing spondylitis or in good health (not recorded which). DNA of the CDR3: TGTGCCAGCAGCGTAGCTCCCCCGGGGGGCCGAAATGAAAAACTGTTTTTT. It encodes CASSVAPPGGRNEKLFF.